The 28 T cell receptor beta chains below were found in one sample sequenced in a study of CD8 T cells in Susac syndrome. Reverse transcription of 0.5 to 1 ug RNA was performed with random hexamers. TCRdb fed the immunoSEQ multiplex PCR reads into MiXCR, producing one record per CDR3 protein. The data hold 180,000 or so distinct CDR3 sequences, with more than 90% observed a single time. The specimen sequenced was CD4+ T cells from PBMCs. The source of these receptors is a human donor in good health.

This rearrangement joins TRBV25-1 to TRBJ2-7, with 7 bases aligning to TRBD2. Germline V gene sequence: CDR1 MGHDK, CDR2 SYGVNS. The ends lost 8 bases at V and 3 bases at J; junction bases unmatched: 7. The CDR3 covers 13 residues. The CDR3 reads CASRQGGSYEQYF. The CDR3 nucleotides are TGTGCCAGCCGTCAGGGCGGGAGCTACGAGCAGTACTTC.

This chain joins TRBV6-2 or TRBV6-3 and TRBJ2-3, with TRBD1 matching over 10 bases. Germline values: CDR1 MNHEY, CDR2 SVGEGT. The ends lost 4 bases at V and 5 bases at J; junction bases unmatched: 9. The CDR3 totals 16 residues. The CDR3 loop is CASSSSRDRGGDTQYF. The CDR3 DNA reads TGTGCCAGCAGTTCCAGCCGGGACAGGGGAGGAGATACGCAGTATTTT.

This chain links TRBV20-1 with TRBJ2-3; maybe TRBD1 (6 bases). The CDR3 extends over 13 amino acids. CDR1 and CDR2 from the germline V gene are DFQATT and SNEGSKA (reference sequence). Trimming shortened V by 4 bases and J by 2 bases, and 10 bases separated the two germline ends. CDR3 loop: CSAITGPTDTQYF. In DNA, the CDR3 is TGCAGTGCTATAACAGGGCCCACAGATACGCAGTATTTT.

V usage is TRBV12-3 or TRBV12-4 and J usage is TRBJ2-3; 10 bases are a match to TRBD1. Trimming removed 5 bases from V and 1 base from J; junction bases left unmatched: 0. The CDR3 extends over 14 amino acids. The CDR3 loop is CASSDRGRTDTQYF. In nucleotides, the CDR3 is TGTGCCAGCAGTGACAGGGGGCGCACAGATACGCAGTATTTT.

The V and J genes are TRBV6-2 or TRBV6-3 and TRBJ2-1; maybe TRBD1 (5 bases). Germline V gives CDR1 MNHEY, CDR2 SVGEGT. V gave up 8 bases and J gave up 14 bases, with 13 bases separating them. This CDR3 has 10 amino acids. The CDR3 nucleotides read TGTGCCAGCGGGAAGGGGCCTGAGTTCTTC. Its protein is CASGKGPEFF.

This rearrangement joins TRBV15 to TRBJ2-7, with 13 bases aligning to TRBD2. Losses at the gene ends were 8 bases for V and 2 bases for J; bases not matched to a gene: 6. Germline V gene sequence: CDR1 LNHNV, CDR2 YYDKDF (reference sequence). There are 15 residues in the CDR3. CDR3 in amino acids: CATARTSGGPYEQYF. For the CDR3, the DNA is TGTGCCACCGCAAGGACTAGCGGGGGACCCTACGAGCAGTACTTC.

CDR3 protein: CASSLGRTTDTQYF. CDR3 bases: TGTGCCAGCAGCTTGGGCCGGACCACAGATACGCAGTATTTT. This chain uses TRBV5-6 with TRBJ2-3; D not resolved. The length of the CDR3 is 14 residues. Trimming removed 0 bases from V and 2 bases from J, with 7 bases in between. Germline values: CDR1 SGHDT, CDR2 YYEEEE.

The chain combines TRBV30 with TRBJ2-7; D possibly corresponds to TRBD1 (6 bases). Trimming stripped 1 base from V and 5 bases from J, with 18 bases between. Germline CDR1 reads GTSNPN; CDR2 reads SVGIG (reference sequence). This CDR3 has 15 residues. Here the CDR3 DNA reads TGTGCCTGGAGTGCACAGGGAACCCCGAGAGACGAGCAGTACTTC. Amino acids: CAWSAQGTPRDEQYF. The variable domain in full, completed from reference TRBV30 and TRBJ2-7, reads SQTIHQWPATLVQPVGSPLSLECTVEGTSNPNLYWYRQAAGRGLQLLFYSVGIGQISSEVPQNLSASRPQDRQFILSSKKLLLSDSGFYLCAWSAQGTPRDEQYFGPGTRLTVT.

The chain joins TRBV12-3 or TRBV12-4 to TRBJ2-5; TRBD1 matches at 7 bases. CDR3 length: 13 residues. The J segment lost 4 bases and the V segment lost 6 bases, leaving 5 bases of the junction unmatched. As DNA, the CDR3 is TGTGCCAGCAGCCGACAGGGCCCAGAGACCCAGTACTTC. Translated: CASSRQGPETQYF.

The rearrangement uses TRBV5-1 and TRBJ2-3, with 8 positions matching TRBD1. V was clipped by 7 bases and J by 0 bases; unmatched bases: 4. The germline CDR1 and CDR2 sequences are SGHRS and YFSETQ. This CDR3 contains 14 residues. CDR3 loop: CASHDRGSTDTQYF. The CDR3 region has the DNA TGCGCCAGCCATGACAGGGGTAGCACAGATACGCAGTATTTT.

The chain recombines TRBV20-1 with TRBJ2-1; 7 nucleotides align to TRBD1. V dropped 2 bases and J dropped 8; count of bases not matched to a gene: 3. Germline loops: CDR1 DFQATT, CDR2 SNEGSKA (reference sequence). The CDR3 length is 12 residues. The CDR3 DNA follows: TGCAGTGCTAGACCGACAGGGTATGAGCAGTTCTTC. The encoded protein is CSARPTGYEQFF.

The chain carries TRBV20-1 and TRBJ1-2; TRBD1 agrees at 10 bases. This CDR3 spans 12 amino acids. The V segment lost 6 bases and the J segment 6 bases; nucleotides outside the gene matches: 4. Germline V gene lookup returns CDR1 DFQATT and CDR2 SNEGSKA (reference sequence). Here the CDR3 DNA reads TGCAGTGCCGGACAGGGGGGAGATGGCTACACCTTC. Encoded protein: CSAGQGGDGYTF.

V usage is TRBV20-1 and J usage is TRBJ2-2; 7 bases fit TRBD2. The CDR3 runs 15 residues. V lost 0 bases and J lost 4; bases outside the gene matches: 5. From germline, CDR1 is DFQATT and CDR2 SNEGSKA (reference sequence). The CDR3 DNA follows: TGCAGTGCTAGAGATGGGGGGAGGGGCACCGGGGAGCTGTTTTTT. This codes for CSARDGGRGTGELFF.

V is TRBV12-3 or TRBV12-4 and J is TRBJ2-3; either TRBD1 or TRBD2 may supply D (5 bases each). Trimming took 3 bases from V and 7 from J, leaving 11 bases between them. This CDR3 region has 13 residues. CDR3 residues: CASSFRGTHTQYF. CDR3 nucleotide sequence: TGTGCCAGCAGTTTCCGAGGGACGCATACGCAGTATTTT.

The V and J genes are TRBV7-2 and TRBJ1-6; D gene unclear. The CDR3 has 15 residues. Germline V gives CDR1 SGHTA, CDR2 FQGNSA. Trimming cost V 2 bases and J 8 bases, with 13 bases left between them. The CDR3, as DNA: TGTGCCAGCAGCTTAACGGTCGGCCGGGATTCACCCCTCCACTTT. This translates into CASSLTVGRDSPLHF.

The rearrangement joins TRBV29-1 to TRBJ2-5; weak D call: TRBD2 (6 bases). The germline V gene encodes CDR1 SQVTM and CDR2 ANQGSEA. The CDR3 loop spans 14 amino acids. With 7 bases removed from V and 5 bases from J, the gap between germline ends came to 20 bases. CDR3 sequence (DNA): TGCAGCGCCAGAGGACCGGGCGGGGTTGAGACCCAGTACTTC. Translated, it gives CSARGPGGVETQYF.

This rearrangement joins TRBV20-1 to TRBJ2-1; no clear D. This CDR3 comprises 13 residues. Germline CDR1 reads DFQATT; CDR2 reads SNEGSKA (reference sequence). Between the trimmed V and J ends, which lost 5 bases and 0 bases, there was a span of 8 bases. Here the CDR3 DNA reads TGCAGTGCTCGACGGAGCTCCTACAATGAGCAGTTCTTC. Translation: CSARRSSYNEQFF.

The rearrangement links TRBV29-1 to TRBJ1-1, with 9 bases identical to TRBD1. Trimming cost V 7 bases and J 3 bases; bases outside gene matches: 15. This CDR3 has 16 amino acids. CDR1 and CDR2 from the germline V gene are SQVTM and ANQGSEA. The CDR3 is CSAGQGTGSWDTEAFF. As DNA, the CDR3 is TGCAGCGCAGGACAGGGGACGGGTTCATGGGACACTGAAGCTTTCTTT.

The chain has TRBV4-3 and TRBJ2-3, with D possibly matching TRBD2 (5 bases). Trimming took 0 bases from V and 2 from J, leaving 15 bases between them. Germline CDR1 reads LGHNA; CDR2 reads YSLEER. The CDR3 is 17 amino acids. The CDR3 DNA reads as TGCGCCAGCAGCCAAGAGAGGGCCGGACGTTTCACAGATACGCAGTATTTT. This translates into CASSQERAGRFTDTQYF.

This chain joins TRBV12-3 or TRBV12-4 and TRBJ1-1; 7 nucleotides agree with TRBD1. This CDR3 has 16 residues. V lost 5 bases and J lost 0; bases outside the gene matches: 9. The CDR3 spells CASSPIYGTVNTEAFF. CDR3 coding DNA: TGTGCCAGCAGTCCGATATACGGGACAGTGAACACTGAAGCTTTCTTT.

The rearrangement uses TRBV15 and TRBJ2-3, with TRBD1 matching 8 bases. V lost 1 base and J lost 1; bases outside the gene matches: 1. The CDR3 runs 15 residues. CDR1 is LNHNV and CDR2 is YYDKDF in the germline V gene (reference sequence). The CDR3 DNA is TGTGCCACCAGCAGAGGGGGACAGGGCACAGATACGCAGTATTTT. Translating it yields CATSRGGQGTDTQYF.

The J gene is TRBJ1-2, the V gene TRBV27, with a possible D match to TRBD1 (5 bases). CDR1 and CDR2 from the germline V gene are MNHEY and SMNVEV (reference sequence). CDR3 length equals 14 residues. Trimming removed 3 bases from V and 8 bases from J, with 16 bases in between. The CDR3 sequence: CASSFEEGREGYTF. In DNA, the CDR3 is TGTGCCAGCAGTTTCGAGGAGGGCAGGGAGGGCTACACCTTC.

The chain couples TRBV29-1 to TRBJ2-1; TRBD2 matches at 9 bases. The CDR3 spans 13 residues. Germline V gives CDR1 SQVTM, CDR2 ANQGSEA. The V and J ends lost 6 bases and 9 bases, in that order; junction bases with no gene match: 9. CDR3 sequence: CSVAGTSLSEQFF. CDR3 nucleotides: TGCAGCGTCGCAGGGACTAGCTTAAGTGAGCAGTTCTTC.

V usage is TRBV9 and J usage is TRBJ2-7; 11 bases match TRBD1. Trimming cost V 0 bases and J 3 bases; bases outside gene matches: 2. This CDR3 spans 15 amino acids. Per the germline V gene, CDR1 is SGDLS and CDR2 is YYNGEE. CDR3 sequence: CASSVAGTGGYEQYF. The DNA of the CDR3 is TGTGCCAGCAGCGTAGCCGGGACAGGGGGCTACGAGCAGTACTTC.

The chain combines TRBV7-9 with TRBJ2-5; TRBD1 aligns across 8 bases. CDR3 length equals 16 residues. Germline V gene sequence: CDR1 SEHNR, CDR2 FQNEAQ (reference sequence). The ends lost 5 bases at V and 1 base at J; junction bases unmatched: 9. The CDR3 is CASSQGQALTQETQYF. CDR3 in DNA: TGTGCCAGCAGCCAGGGACAGGCTCTAACCCAAGAGACCCAGTACTTC.

The gene calls are TRBV30 and TRBJ2-5; no definite D call. Germline loops: CDR1 GTSNPN, CDR2 SVGIG (reference sequence). This CDR3 comprises 14 residues. Trimming cost V 3 bases and J 2 bases, with 13 bases left between them. CDR3 sequence: CAWRPHGPQETQYF. The CDR3 nucleotides are TGTGCCTGGAGGCCTCACGGGCCTCAAGAGACCCAGTACTTC.

A remark on this clonotype: The junction departs from germline at one end; a sequencing error may be responsible. The V and J genes are TRBV7-9 and TRBJ1-6; the D is unclear. Germline lookup yields CDR1 SEHNR and CDR2 FQNEAQ (reference sequence). The CDR3 consists of 14 residues. The CDR3 is CASNLGVSDSPLHF. The CDR3 DNA reads TGTGCCAGCAACTTAGGAGTTTCGGATTCACCCCTCCACTTT.

This chain connects TRBV29-1 to TRBJ1-2; weak D call: TRBD1 (6 bases). The V end lost 2 bases, the J end lost 8 bases, and 9 bases lay between the germline ends. CDR3 length: 11 residues. The germline gives CDR1 SQVTM, CDR2 ANQGSEA. The CDR3 loop is CSVESGAGYTF. As DNA, the CDR3 is TGCAGCGTTGAATCGGGGGCCGGCTACACCTTC.